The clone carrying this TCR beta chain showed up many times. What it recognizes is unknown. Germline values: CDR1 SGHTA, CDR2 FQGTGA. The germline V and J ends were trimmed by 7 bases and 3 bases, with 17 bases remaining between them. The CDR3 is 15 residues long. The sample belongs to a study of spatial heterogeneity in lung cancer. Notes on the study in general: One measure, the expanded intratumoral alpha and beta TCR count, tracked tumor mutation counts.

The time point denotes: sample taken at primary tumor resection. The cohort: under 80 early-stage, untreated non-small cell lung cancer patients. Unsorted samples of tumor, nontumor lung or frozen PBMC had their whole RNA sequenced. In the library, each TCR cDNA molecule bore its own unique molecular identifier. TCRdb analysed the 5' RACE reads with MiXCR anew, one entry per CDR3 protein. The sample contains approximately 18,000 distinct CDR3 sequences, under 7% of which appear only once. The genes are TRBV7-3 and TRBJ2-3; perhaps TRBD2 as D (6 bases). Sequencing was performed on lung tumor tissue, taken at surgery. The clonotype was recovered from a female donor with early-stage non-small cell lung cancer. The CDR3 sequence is CASTPGGPPTDTQYF. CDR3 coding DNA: TGTGCCAGCACCCCCGGGGGACCACCGACAGATACGCAGTATTTT.